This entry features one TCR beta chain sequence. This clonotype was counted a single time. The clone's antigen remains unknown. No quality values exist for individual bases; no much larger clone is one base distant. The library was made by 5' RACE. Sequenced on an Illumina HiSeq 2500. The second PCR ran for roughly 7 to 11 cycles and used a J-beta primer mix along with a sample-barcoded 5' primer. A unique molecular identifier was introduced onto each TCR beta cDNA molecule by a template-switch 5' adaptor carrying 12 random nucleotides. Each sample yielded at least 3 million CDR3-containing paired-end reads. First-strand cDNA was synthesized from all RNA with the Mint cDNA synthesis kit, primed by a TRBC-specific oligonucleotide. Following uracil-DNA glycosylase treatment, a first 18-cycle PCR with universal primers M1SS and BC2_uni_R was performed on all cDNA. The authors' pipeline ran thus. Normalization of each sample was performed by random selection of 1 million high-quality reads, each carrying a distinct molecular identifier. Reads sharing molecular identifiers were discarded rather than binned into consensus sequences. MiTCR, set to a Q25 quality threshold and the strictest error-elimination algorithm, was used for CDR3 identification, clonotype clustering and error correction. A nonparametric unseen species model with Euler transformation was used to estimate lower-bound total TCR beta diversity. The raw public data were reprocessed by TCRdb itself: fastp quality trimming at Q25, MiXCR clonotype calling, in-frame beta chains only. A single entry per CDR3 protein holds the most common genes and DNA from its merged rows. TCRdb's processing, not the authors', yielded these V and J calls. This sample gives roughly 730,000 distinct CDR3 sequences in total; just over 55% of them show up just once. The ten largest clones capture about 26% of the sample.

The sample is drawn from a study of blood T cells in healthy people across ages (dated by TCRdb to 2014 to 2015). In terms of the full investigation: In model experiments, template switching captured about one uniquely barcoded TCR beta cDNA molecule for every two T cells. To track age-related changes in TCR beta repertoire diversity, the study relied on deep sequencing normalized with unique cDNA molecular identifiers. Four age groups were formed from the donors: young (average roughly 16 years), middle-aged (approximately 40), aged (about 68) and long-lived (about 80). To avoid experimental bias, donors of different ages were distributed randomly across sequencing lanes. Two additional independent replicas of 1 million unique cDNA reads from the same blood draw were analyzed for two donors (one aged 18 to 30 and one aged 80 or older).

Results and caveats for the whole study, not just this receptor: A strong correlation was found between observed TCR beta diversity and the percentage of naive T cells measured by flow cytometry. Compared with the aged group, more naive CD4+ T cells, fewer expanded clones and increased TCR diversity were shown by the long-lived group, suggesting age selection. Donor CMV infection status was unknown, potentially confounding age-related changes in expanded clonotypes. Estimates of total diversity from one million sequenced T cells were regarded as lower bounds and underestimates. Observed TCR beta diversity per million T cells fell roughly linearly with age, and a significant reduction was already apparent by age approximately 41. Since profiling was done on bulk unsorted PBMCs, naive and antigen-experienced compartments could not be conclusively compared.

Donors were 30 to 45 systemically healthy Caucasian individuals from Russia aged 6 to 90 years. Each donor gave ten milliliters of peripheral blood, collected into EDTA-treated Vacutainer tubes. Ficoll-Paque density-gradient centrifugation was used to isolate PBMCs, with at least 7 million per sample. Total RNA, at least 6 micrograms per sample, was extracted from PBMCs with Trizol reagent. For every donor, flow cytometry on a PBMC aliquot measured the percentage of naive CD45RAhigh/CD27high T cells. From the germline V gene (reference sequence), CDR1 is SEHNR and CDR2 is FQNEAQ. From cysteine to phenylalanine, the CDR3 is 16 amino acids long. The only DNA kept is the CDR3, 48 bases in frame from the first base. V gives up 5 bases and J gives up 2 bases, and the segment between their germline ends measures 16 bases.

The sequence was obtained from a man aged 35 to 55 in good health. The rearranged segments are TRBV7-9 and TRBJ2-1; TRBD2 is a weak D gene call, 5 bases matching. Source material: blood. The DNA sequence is TGTGCCAGCAGCCCGGCGTCGGGGAATGCCTACAATGAGCAGTTCTTC. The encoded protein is CASSPASGNAYNEQFF.